What follows describes a single T cell receptor beta chain. The antigen is undetermined. The data were obtained in a study of siplizumab effects on memory and regulatory T cells. Study-level findings and limits: Siplizumab brought about a significant reduction in alloreactive sequences traceable to unstimulated CD4+ memory cells. The alloresponse seemed to draw substantially on naive T cells, which appeared more diverse than memory cells. The authors did not confirm suppressive function in proliferating Tregs from siplizumab cultures.

Around 9.1 x 10^4 TCR templates per sample were sequenced. TCRdb's copy holds only in-frame clones and misses some; the assay was immunoSEQ multiplex PCR. Among 50,000 to 75,000 clones listed, 70% to 80% were seen once. Germline lookup yields CDR1 MGHRA and CDR2 YSYEKL. V was pared by 3 bases and J by 5 bases, with 13 bases between. The CDR3 sequence is 14 residues long. V and J are TRBV4-1 and TRBJ2-5; D is undetermined. Sequencing input: memory CD4+ T cells sorted from blood. The source is a human donor in good health. CDR3 sequence: CASSHPTGWETQYF. CDR3 in DNA: TGCGCCAGCAGCCATCCGACTGGTTGGGAGACCCAGTACTTC.